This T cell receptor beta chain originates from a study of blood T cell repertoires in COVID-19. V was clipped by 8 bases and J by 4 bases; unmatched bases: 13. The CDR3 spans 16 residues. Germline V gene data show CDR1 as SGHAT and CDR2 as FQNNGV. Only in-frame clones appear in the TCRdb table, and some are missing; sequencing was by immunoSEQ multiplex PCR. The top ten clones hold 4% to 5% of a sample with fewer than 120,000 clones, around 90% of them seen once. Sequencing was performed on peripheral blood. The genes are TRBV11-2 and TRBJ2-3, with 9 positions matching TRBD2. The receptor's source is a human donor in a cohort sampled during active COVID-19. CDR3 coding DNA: TGTGCCAGCCTCTCCCCGCTAGCGGGAAAGGCAGATACGCAGTATTTT. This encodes CASLSPLAGKADTQYF. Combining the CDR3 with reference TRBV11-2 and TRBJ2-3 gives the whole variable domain EAGVAQSPRYKIIEKRQSVAFWCNPISGHATLYWYQQILGQGPKLLIQFQNNGVVDDSQLPKDRFSAERLKGVDSTLKIQPAKLEDSAVYLCASLSPLAGKADTQYFGPGTRLTVL.